Here is one TCR beta chain with its context. The data were taken from a study of identical twins. TCRdb passed the 5' RACE reads through MiXCR, listing each CDR3 protein once. The sample yields roughly 690,000 distinct CDR3 sequences, around 6% seen once. Per germline, CDR1 LNHNV and CDR2 YYDKDF (reference sequence). V gave up 0 bases and J gave up 4 bases; unmatched junction bases: 18. The CDR3 runs 20 residues. The material sequenced was naive T cells sorted from blood. The clonotype comes from a man aged 18 to 29 in good health. The chain has TRBV15 and TRBJ2-5; 9 bases agree with TRBD2. CDR3 sequence: CATSREVAGASRVDGETQYF. CDR3 bases: TGTGCCACCAGCAGAGAAGTAGCGGGGGCTAGCCGAGTTGATGGAGAGACCCAGTACTTC. The full variable domain, its missing parts supplied by reference TRBV15 and TRBJ2-5, is DAMVIQNPRYQVTQFGKPVTLSCSQTLNHNVMYWYQQKSSQAPKLLFHYYDKDFNNEADTPDNFQSRRPNTSFCFLDIRSPGLGDTAMYLCATSREVAGASRVDGETQYFGPGTRLLVL.